These 10 T cell receptor beta chains were sequenced from one sample in a study of T cell responses to AZD1222 COVID-19 vaccine. Using immunoSEQ multiplex PCR, the repertoire was profiled, and TCRdb retains in-frame clones only, with some absent. The profile shows over 120,000 clones, around 83% of them singletons. This specimen consisted of peripheral blood, obtained 28 days after the second AZD1222 dose. The receptors were gathered from an adult who received the AZD1222 COVID-19 vaccine.

The rearrangement links TRBV7-8 to TRBJ2-7, with D tentatively TRBD1 (6 bases). The CDR3 contains 11 residues. The germline V gene has CDR1 SGHVS and CDR2 FQNEAQ. V was shortened by 6 bases and J by 6 bases, with 9 bases between the two germline ends. In DNA form, the CDR3 reads TGTGCCAGCAGTCTCAGGGGCGAGCAGTACTTC. Its translation: CASSLRGEQYF.

The V and J genes are TRBV6-1 and TRBJ2-1; 8 bases line up with TRBD2. The J segment lost 0 bases and the V segment lost 1 base, leaving 5 bases of the junction unmatched. Per the germline V gene, CDR1 is MNHNS and CDR2 is SASEGT. This CDR3 is built from 17 residues. The CDR3 nucleotides are TGTGCCAGCAGTGAAGTGGTAGCGGGGAGCTCCTACAATGAGCAGTTCTTC. This gives the protein CASSEVVAGSSYNEQFF.

The chain couples TRBV3-1 (or the pseudogene TRBV3-2) to TRBJ2-3; no clear D gene. Looked up from germline, CDR1 is LGHDT and CDR2 is YNNKEL (reference sequence). This CDR3 is built from 14 residues. V shed 0 bases and J shed 1 base, with 5 bases lying between them. The CDR3 coding sequence is TGTGCCAGCAGCCAAGATCTAGGCACAGATACGCAGTATTTT. Amino acids: CASSQDLGTDTQYF.

A single count supports this clone. The chain has TRBV7-6 and TRBJ2-7; possibly TRBD1 or TRBD2 for D (5 bases each). Germline lookup yields CDR1 SGHVS and CDR2 FNYEAQ. CDR3 length: 14 amino acids. V was shortened by 1 base and J by 6 bases, with 13 bases between the two germline ends. The CDR3 coding sequence is TGTGCCAGCAGCTTAGGTGGGGGATCCGGCGAGCAGTACTTC. Residues: CASSLGGGSGEQYF.

V and J are TRBV5-1 and TRBJ1-1; D is unresolved. V dropped 4 bases and J dropped 3 bases, with 16 bases sitting between them. The CDR3 consists of 15 residues. Germline V CDR1 and CDR2: SGHRS, YFSETQ. CDR3 nucleotides: TGCGCCAGCAGCCCAGCATCGAGGGCGGACACTGAAGCTTTCTTT. Translating it yields CASSPASRADTEAFF.

The chain is built from TRBV7-9 and TRBJ2-2; D may match TRBD1 or TRBD2 (5 bases each). The length of the CDR3 is 14 residues. Germline CDR1 SEHNR, CDR2 FQNEAQ (reference sequence). Trimming removed 4 bases at V and 6 bases at J, with 12 bases between. The CDR3 reads CASSSAGTSGELFF. Written as DNA, the CDR3 is TGTGCCAGCAGCTCAGCCGGGACCTCCGGGGAGCTGTTTTTT.

The chain has TRBV5-1 and TRBJ1-3; D is undetermined. This CDR3 is built from 14 residues. CDR1 SGHRS and CDR2 YFSETQ come from the germline V gene. Trimming took off 1 base at V and 4 bases at J, with 9 bases between the two ends. The CDR3 loop reads CASSLSWEGNTIYF. DNA for the CDR3: TGCGCCAGCAGCTTGAGCTGGGAAGGAAACACCATATATTTT.

The rearrangement joins TRBV29-1 to TRBJ1-1, with D possibly being TRBD1 (5 bases). Germline CDR1 reads SQVTM; CDR2 reads ANQGSEA. CDR3 length equals 13 residues. Trimming pared 1 base from V and 6 bases from J, leaving 12 bases between. The CDR3 sequence is CSVEGQQGPEAFF. The CDR3 DNA reads as TGCAGCGTTGAAGGCCAGCAGGGCCCTGAAGCTTTCTTT.

V gene TRBV7-9 combines with J gene TRBJ1-4, with D possibly being TRBD1 (6 bases). The V gene's germline CDR1 is SEHNR and CDR2 FQNEAQ (reference sequence). The V gene lost 7 bases and the J gene lost 8 bases, with 20 bases spanning the gap. The CDR3 runs 15 residues. Here the CDR3 DNA reads TGTGCCAGCACCTCGCAACAGGGAAAGGGGGAAAAACTGTTTTTT. Its translation: CASTSQQGKGEKLFF.

This chain links TRBV27 with TRBJ1-4; D ambiguous. The V gene's germline CDR1 is MNHEY and CDR2 SMNVEV (reference sequence). This CDR3 is built from 16 residues. Trimming shortened V by 2 bases and J by 0 bases, and 10 bases separated the two germline ends. CDR3 amino acids: CASSLDPFATNEKLFF. The CDR3 DNA reads as TGTGCCAGCAGTTTAGATCCGTTTGCAACTAATGAAAAACTGTTTTTT.